Sequencing of this T cell receptor beta chain was carried out in a study of shared clonotypes between healthy human individuals. This clone showed up just a few times. The antigen is not known. Findings of the study overall: The genetic and exposure-history diversity represented was limited by few donors. Larger estimated richness was generally seen in naive subsets than in memory subsets.

Produced via immunoSEQ multiplex PCR; TCRdb's table is partial and in-frame only. The sample has hundreds of thousands of clones, about 74% seen once; the top ten hold around 1.6%. With 4 bases removed from V and 0 bases from J, the gap between germline ends came to 9 bases. The CDR3 totals 15 residues. Germline loops: CDR1 SEHNR, CDR2 FQNEAQ (reference sequence). The sample was memory CD4+ T cells sorted from blood. Documented subset: CD45RA-negative fraction. The chain couples TRBV7-9 to TRBJ2-2; D perhaps matches TRBD1 (6 bases). The receptor's source is a woman in her 30s in good health. Here the CDR3 DNA reads TGTGCCAGCAGCTCCGGGACAACGAACACCGGGGAGCTGTTTTTT. Its protein is CASSSGTTNTGELFF.